The 14 T cell receptor beta chains in this list originate from one sample, sequenced in a study of blood T cell repertoires in COVID-19. TCRdb keeps only in-frame clones here, not all; method: immunoSEQ multiplex PCR. The sample lists 400,000 to 500,000 clones, 70% to 90% seen once, with approximately 1.5% in the top ten. Sequenced sample: PBMCs or T cells enriched from blood (not recorded which). The receptors shown here come from a woman aged 18 to 35 who had been exposed to COVID-19.

The V and J genes are TRBV30 and TRBJ1-2; the D gene is possibly TRBD1 (5 bases). The CDR3 is 15 residues long. The V gene lost 1 base and the J gene lost 8 bases, with 20 bases spanning the gap. Looked up from germline, CDR1 is GTSNPN and CDR2 is SVGIG (reference sequence). CDR3: CAWSGLIGTCYGYTF. CDR3 nucleotide sequence: TGTGCCTGGAGTGGATTGATAGGGACTTGCTACGGCTACACCTTC. The full variable domain, completed using reference TRBV30 and TRBJ1-2, is SQTIHQWPATLVQPVGSPLSLECTVEGTSNPNLYWYRQAAGRGLQLLFYSVGIGQISSEVPQNLSASRPQDRQFILSSKKLLLSDSGFYLCAWSGLIGTCYGYTFGSGTRLTVV.

The V and J genes are TRBV30 and TRBJ2-7, with D maybe TRBD1 (7 bases). Germline-derived CDR1 and CDR2 are GTSNPN and SVGIG (reference sequence). V lost 2 bases and J lost 6, with 17 bases in between. This CDR3 region has 14 residues. Written as DNA, the CDR3 is TGTGCCTGGAGTTTTACAGGGGCGCGGGGCGAGCAGTACTTC. Its protein product is CAWSFTGARGEQYF.

The chain links TRBV19 to TRBJ2-3; 10 positions match TRBD2. Germline loops: CDR1 LNHDA, CDR2 SQIVND (reference sequence). With V trimmed by 3 bases and J by 5 bases, 5 bases remained unmatched. The CDR3 is 15 residues long. CDR3 DNA sequence: TGTGCCAGTAGTATTCTAGCGGGAGACGGAGATACGCAGTATTTT. This encodes CASSILAGDGDTQYF.

The gene calls are TRBV9 and TRBJ2-1; 15 bases agree with TRBD2. CDR1 and CDR2 (germline): SGDLS, YYNGEE. The junction had 2 bases not matched to a gene; V was cut back by 4 bases and J by 3 bases. The CDR3 extends over 16 amino acids. In DNA form, the CDR3 reads TGTGCCAGCAGCCAGGGACTAGCGGGAGGCTACAATGAGCAGTTCTTC. Amino acid sequence: CASSQGLAGGYNEQFF. Full variable domain (rest looked up from reference TRBV9 and TRBJ2-1): DSGVTQTPKHLITATGQRVTLRCSPRSGDLSVYWYQQSLDQGLQFLIQYYNGEERAKGNILERFSAQQFPDLHSELNLSSLELGDSALYFCASSQGLAGGYNEQFFGPGTRLTVL.

This sequence joins TRBV28 and TRBJ1-5, with TRBD1 matching over 9 bases. This CDR3 contains 15 residues. From germline, CDR1 is MDHEN and CDR2 SYDVKM. J was trimmed by 2 bases and V by 6 bases; bases with no gene match: 5. CDR3 sequence: CASSQRTGGNQPQHF. As DNA, the CDR3 is TGTGCCAGCAGCCAACGGACAGGGGGCAATCAGCCCCAGCATTTT.

This clone was detected a few times. V gene TRBV13 combines with J gene TRBJ2-2, with 9 bases matching TRBD2. The trim removed 5 bases at V and 6 bases at J, leaving 7 bases unmatched. CDR1 is PRHDT and CDR2 is FYEKMQ in the germline V gene (reference sequence). The CDR3 loop spans 15 amino acids. CDR3 nucleotide sequence: TGTGCCAGCAGCCGGAGCGGGAGGACCCCCGGGGAGCTGTTTTTT. Translating gives CASSRSGRTPGELFF.

The chain is built from TRBV5-1 and TRBJ2-3, with TRBD2 matching over 8 bases. Germline V gene lookup returns CDR1 SGHRS and CDR2 YFSETQ. Losses at the gene ends were 4 bases for V and 1 base for J; bases not matched to a gene: 8. This CDR3 region has 16 residues. The CDR3 sequence is CASSGGLVRGTDTQYF. The CDR3, as DNA: TGCGCCAGCAGCGGGGGACTAGTCAGGGGCACAGATACGCAGTATTTT.

Here the CDR3 reads CASSQRSGPPQFF. Here the CDR3 DNA reads TGTGCCAGCAGCCAACGGAGTGGCCCGCCCCAGTTCTTC. The chain links TRBV5-8 to TRBJ2-1; D uncertain. This CDR3 comprises 13 residues. Trimming stripped 4 bases from V and 13 bases from J, with 18 bases between. Germline CDR1 is SGHTS and CDR2 is YDEGEE.

The chain is built from TRBV25-1 and TRBJ2-3; 7 bases are shared with TRBD2. V lost 0 bases to trimming and J lost 5 bases; unmatched junction nucleotides: 8. Germline V CDR1 and CDR2: MGHDK, SYGVNS. This CDR3 spans 16 amino acids. For the CDR3, the DNA is TGTGCCAGCAGTGAATACGGAGCGGGGCGGGTAGATACGCAGTATTTT. Its protein product is CASSEYGAGRVDTQYF.

The V call is TRBV2, the J call TRBJ2-1; TRBD2 is a possible D gene (6 bases). Trimming stripped 7 bases from V and 9 bases from J, with 13 bases between. CDR3 length: 12 residues. Looked up from germline, CDR1 is SNHLY and CDR2 is FYNNEI. Here the CDR3 DNA reads TGTGCCAGCACCGATGGGGGGAGTGAGCAGTTCTTC. Translating it yields CASTDGGSEQFF.

The table lists this clone with a count of one. The V gene is TRBV18, the J gene TRBJ1-4; 8 bases align to TRBD1. CDR1 and CDR2 from the germline V gene are KGHSH and LQKENI. The junction had 3 bases not matched to a gene; V was cut back by 0 bases and J by 0 bases. CDR3 length equals 17 residues. The CDR3 region has the DNA TGTGCCAGCTCACCACCGACAGGGGAAGCAACTAATGAAAAACTGTTTTTT. As protein: CASSPPTGEATNEKLFF.

The V and J genes are TRBV11-2 and TRBJ1-1; D perhaps matches TRBD1 (5 bases). Germline assignment: CDR1 SGHAT and CDR2 FQNNGV. V shed 1 base and J shed 2 bases, with 20 bases lying between them. The CDR3 consists of 18 residues. CDR3 residues: CASSLGPGGFDYNTEAFF. Here the CDR3 DNA reads TGTGCCAGCAGCTTAGGGCCCGGGGGATTCGACTATAACACTGAAGCTTTCTTT.

This clone was observed a single time. This CDR3 is CASSWVAGEQYF. In nucleotides, the CDR3 is TGTGCCAGCAGCTGGGTAGCGGGAGAACAGTACTTC. The chain combines TRBV5-4 with TRBJ2-7, with 9 bases identical to TRBD2. V shed 3 bases and J 10 bases; nucleotides not matched to a gene: 5. Germline CDR1 and CDR2: SGHNT and YYREEE (reference sequence). The CDR3 is 12 amino acids. The variable domain in full, completed from reference TRBV5-4 and TRBJ2-7, reads ETGVTQSPTHLIKTRGQQVTLRCSSQSGHNTVSWYQQALGQGPQFIFQYYREEENGRGNFPPRFSGLQFPNYSSELNVNALELDDSALYLCASSWVAGEQYFGPGTRLTVT.

The V and J genes are TRBV28 and TRBJ2-7, with 8 bases that match TRBD2. Unmatched junction bases numbered 8, after V lost 6 bases and J lost 1 base. In germline, CDR1 is MDHEN, CDR2 SYDVKM. This CDR3 is built from 15 residues. Here the CDR3 DNA reads TGTGCCAGCAGAACCCATAGCGGGACGTCCTACGAGCAGTACTTC. This sequence encodes CASRTHSGTSYEQYF.